This TCR beta chain derives from a study of T cells in Graves' hyperthyroidism and ophthalmopathy. Looking at the study overall: Peripheral blood samples were taken at initial diagnosis, prior to any treatment.

RNA transcripts gave rise to amplified TCR beta CDR3 regions. HTBI primers were used for first-round RT-PCR of the TCR CDR3. TCRdb redid the calling of the multiplex PCR reads with MiXCR, one entry per CDR3 protein. The table has approximately 720,000 distinct CDR3 sequences, under 20% seen once. The specimen sequenced was blood. This clonotype originated in a woman aged 45-65 years with Graves' hyperthyroidism that later progressed to Graves' ophthalmopathy.

CDR3 nucleotide sequence: TGTGCCTGGAGTGTACGGGGGAAAAACATTCAGTACTTC. Protein: CAWSVRGKNIQYF. The chain joins TRBV30 to TRBJ2-4, with a weak D call TRBD2 (6 bases). The CDR3 sequence is 13 residues long. CDR1 is GTSNPN, CDR2 SVGIG, per germline (reference sequence). Deletions cut 0 bases from V and 4 bases from J, with 7 bases between.